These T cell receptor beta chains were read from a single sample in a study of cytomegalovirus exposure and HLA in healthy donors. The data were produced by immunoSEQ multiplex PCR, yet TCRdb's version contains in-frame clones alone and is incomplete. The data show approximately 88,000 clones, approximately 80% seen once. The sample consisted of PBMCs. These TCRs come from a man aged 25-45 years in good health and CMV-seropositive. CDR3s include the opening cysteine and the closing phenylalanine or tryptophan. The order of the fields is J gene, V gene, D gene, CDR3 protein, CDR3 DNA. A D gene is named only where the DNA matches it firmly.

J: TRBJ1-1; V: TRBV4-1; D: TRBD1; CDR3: CASSQVGGESPEAFF; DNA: TGCGCCAGCAGCCAAGTAGGGGGCGAATCACCTGAAGCTTTCTTT
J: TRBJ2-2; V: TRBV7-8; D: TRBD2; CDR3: CASSLAFGLAGTTGELFF; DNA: TGTGCCAGCAGCTTAGCGTTTGGGCTAGCGGGGACCACCGGGGAGCTGTTTTTT
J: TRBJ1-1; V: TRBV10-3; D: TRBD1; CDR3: CAISATGGTGGGGTEAFF; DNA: TGTGCCATCAGTGCCACAGGGGGGACAGGGGGCGGTGGCACTGAAGCTTTCTTT
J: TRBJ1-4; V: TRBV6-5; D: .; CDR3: CASSYSSHGEKLFF; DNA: TGTGCCAGCAGTTACTCGAGCCACGGTGAAAAACTGTTTTTT
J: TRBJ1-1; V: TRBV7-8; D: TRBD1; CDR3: CASSILTGRNTEAFF; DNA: TGTGCCAGCAGCATCCTGACAGGGAGGAACACTGAAGCTTTCTTT
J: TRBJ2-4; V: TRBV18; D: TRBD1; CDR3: CASQFPGQNSNIQYF; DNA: TGTGCCAGCCAATTTCCGGGACAGAATTCAAACATTCAGTACTTC
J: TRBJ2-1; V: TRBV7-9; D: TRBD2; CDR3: CASSPGLAVYNEQFF; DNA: TGTGCCAGCAGCCCGGGACTAGCGGTCTACAATGAGCAGTTCTTC
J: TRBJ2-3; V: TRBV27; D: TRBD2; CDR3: CASSLLPGLAGGPSDTQYF; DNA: TGTGCCAGCAGTTTATTGCCGGGACTAGCGGGAGGGCCCTCAGATACGCAGTATTTT
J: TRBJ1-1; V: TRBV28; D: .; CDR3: CASSPREGGHIEAFF; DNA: TGTGCCAGCAGTCCCCGAGAGGGCGGTCATATTGAAGCTTTCTTT
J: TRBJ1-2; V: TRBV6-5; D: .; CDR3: CASSYLGGYGYTF; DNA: TGTGCCAGCAGTTACCTGGGGGGCTATGGCTACACCTTC